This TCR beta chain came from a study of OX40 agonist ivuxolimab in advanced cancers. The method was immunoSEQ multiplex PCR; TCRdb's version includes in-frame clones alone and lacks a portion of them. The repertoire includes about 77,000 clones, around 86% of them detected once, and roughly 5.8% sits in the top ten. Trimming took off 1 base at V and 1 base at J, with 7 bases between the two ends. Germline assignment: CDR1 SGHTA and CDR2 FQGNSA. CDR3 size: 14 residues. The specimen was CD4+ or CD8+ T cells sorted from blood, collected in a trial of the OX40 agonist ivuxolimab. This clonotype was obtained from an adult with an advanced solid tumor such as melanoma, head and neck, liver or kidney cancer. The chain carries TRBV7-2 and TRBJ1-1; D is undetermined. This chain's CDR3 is CASSLGIRNTEAFF. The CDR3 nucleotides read TGTGCCAGCAGCTTAGGTATCAGGAACACTGAAGCTTTCTTT. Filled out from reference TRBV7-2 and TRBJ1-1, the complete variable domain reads GAGVSQSPSNKVTEKGKDVELRCDPISGHTALYWYRQSLGQGLEFLIYFQGNSAPDKSGLPSDRFSAERTGGSVSTLTIQRTQQEDSAVYLCASSLGIRNTEAFFGQGTRLTVV.